This T cell receptor beta chain derives from a study of T-cell reconstitution after alpha-beta-depleted transplantation in children. Study-wide findings and caveats: Once a year had passed after transplant, T-cell counts and diversity came mostly from newly produced T cells. TCRbeta diversity was high at day 60 in some patients (a result of surviving recipient T cells and thymic progenitors). Where alpha-beta T cells came from about two months after transplant was reportedly several hundred expanded graft clones.

Unique molecular identifiers were incorporated into the prepared TCRbeta library. TCRdb fed the PCR reads into MiXCR, producing one record per CDR3 protein. The repertoire holds 900,000 or so distinct CDR3 sequences, approximately 15% seen once, with around 4.5% in the top ten. Germline lookup yields CDR1 MNHEY and CDR2 SMNVEV (reference sequence). The V segment lost 5 bases and the J segment 8 bases; nucleotides outside the gene matches: 15. The CDR3 length is 16 residues. This clonotype came up many times. What it binds is not known. V and J are TRBV27 and TRBJ2-3; 8 bases align to TRBD2. The material sequenced was PBMCs, mostly from graft donor cells, taken 360 days after TCRalphabeta/CD19-depleted stem cell transplant. This receptor was taken from a male patient aged 10 to 17 who had a stem cell transplant for acute lymphoblastic leukemia, so the T cells may come from the graft donor. The CDR3 DNA sequence: TGTGCCAGCAGTCCCCAGGGTAGCGGGAATTTGGGTACGCAGTATTTT. Protein product: CASSPQGSGNLGTQYF.